Sequencing of this T cell receptor beta chain was carried out in a study of T cell repertoires in cytomegalovirus infection. Study details: Public TCR beta signatures provided an indication of both CMV infection and a matching HLA type.

This CDR3 is 13 amino acids long. Germline lookup yields CDR1 MNHNY and CDR2 SVGAGI (reference sequence). With 3 bases removed from V and 7 bases from J, the gap between germline ends came to 10 bases. Each CDR3 protein is one row after TCRdb ran MiXCR on the reads. The repertoire has some 800,000 distinct CDR3 sequences, roughly 29% of them found once; the top ten carry around 14%. On this clonotype itself: Its antigen remains unknown.

This sequence joins TRBV6-6 and TRBJ1-5; perhaps TRBD1 as D (5 bases). This clonotype was obtained from a human donor in good health (CMV status not recorded). Some clones in this sample may be carry-over from other donors' samples. Here the sequenced sample was cultured CD8+ T cells from PBMCs, taken from culture after CMV antigen stimulation. CDR3 in DNA: TGTGCCAGCAGTTATGCCGGGGACCAGCCCCAGCATTTT. Its protein product is CASSYAGDQPQHF.